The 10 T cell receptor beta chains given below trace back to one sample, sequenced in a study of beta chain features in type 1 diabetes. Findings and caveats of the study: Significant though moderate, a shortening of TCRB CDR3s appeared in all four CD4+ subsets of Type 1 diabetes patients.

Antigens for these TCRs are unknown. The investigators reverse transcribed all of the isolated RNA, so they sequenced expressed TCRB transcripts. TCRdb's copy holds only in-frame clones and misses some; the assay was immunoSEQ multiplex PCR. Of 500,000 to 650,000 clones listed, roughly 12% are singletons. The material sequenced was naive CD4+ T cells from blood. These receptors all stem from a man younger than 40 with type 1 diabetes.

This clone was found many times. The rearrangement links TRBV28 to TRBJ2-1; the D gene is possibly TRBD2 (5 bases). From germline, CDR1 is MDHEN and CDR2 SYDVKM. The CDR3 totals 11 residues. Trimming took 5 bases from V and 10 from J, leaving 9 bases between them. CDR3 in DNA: TGTGCCAGCAGTAGGTGGGAGGAGCAGTTCTTC. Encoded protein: CASSRWEEQFF.

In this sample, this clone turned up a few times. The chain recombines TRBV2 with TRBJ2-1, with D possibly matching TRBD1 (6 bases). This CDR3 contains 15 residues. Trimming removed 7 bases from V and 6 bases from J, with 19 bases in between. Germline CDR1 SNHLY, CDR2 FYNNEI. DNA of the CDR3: TGTGCCAGCACCCAAACAGGGAATCTGGGCAATGAGCAGTTCTTC. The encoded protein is CASTQTGNLGNEQFF.

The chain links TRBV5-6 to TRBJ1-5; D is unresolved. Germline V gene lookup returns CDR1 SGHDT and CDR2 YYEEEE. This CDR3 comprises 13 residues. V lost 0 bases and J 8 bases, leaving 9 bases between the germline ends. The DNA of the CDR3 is TGTGCCAGCAGCTTGGATAGTGGGGAGCCCCAGCATTTT. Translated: CASSLDSGEPQHF.

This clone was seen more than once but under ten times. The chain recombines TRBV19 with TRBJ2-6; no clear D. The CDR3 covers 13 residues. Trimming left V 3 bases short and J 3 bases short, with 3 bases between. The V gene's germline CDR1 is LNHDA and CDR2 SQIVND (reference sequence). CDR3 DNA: TGTGCCAGTAGTATGGGTGGGGCCAACGTCCTGACTTTC. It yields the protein CASSMGGANVLTF.

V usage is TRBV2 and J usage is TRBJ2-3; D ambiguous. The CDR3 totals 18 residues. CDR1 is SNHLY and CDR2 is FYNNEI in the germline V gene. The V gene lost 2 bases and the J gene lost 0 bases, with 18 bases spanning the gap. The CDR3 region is CASSERASFTPSTDTQYF. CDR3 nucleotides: TGTGCCAGCAGTGAAAGGGCCTCTTTTACCCCTAGCACAGATACGCAGTATTTT.

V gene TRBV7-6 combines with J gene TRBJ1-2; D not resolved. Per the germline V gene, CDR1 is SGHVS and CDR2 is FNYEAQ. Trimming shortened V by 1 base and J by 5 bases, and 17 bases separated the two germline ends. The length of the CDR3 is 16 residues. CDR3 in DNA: TGTGCCAGCAGCTTAGTAGGGTCGGGTCAGGAGTATGGCTACACCTTC. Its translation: CASSLVGSGQEYGYTF.

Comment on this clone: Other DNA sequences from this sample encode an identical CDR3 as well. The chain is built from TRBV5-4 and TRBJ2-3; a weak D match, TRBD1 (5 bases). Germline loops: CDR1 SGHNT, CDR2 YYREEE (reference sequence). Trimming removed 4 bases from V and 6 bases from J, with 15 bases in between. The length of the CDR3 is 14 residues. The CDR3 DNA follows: TGTGCCAGCAGCCTGCAAGGGGCAACGGATACGCAGTATTTT. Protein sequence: CASSLQGATDTQYF.

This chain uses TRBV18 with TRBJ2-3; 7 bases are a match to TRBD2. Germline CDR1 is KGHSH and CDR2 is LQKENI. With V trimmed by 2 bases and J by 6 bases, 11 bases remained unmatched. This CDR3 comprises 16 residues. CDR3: CASSPLASGDSDTQYF. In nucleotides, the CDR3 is TGTGCCAGCTCACCATTGGCGAGCGGGGACTCGGATACGCAGTATTTT.

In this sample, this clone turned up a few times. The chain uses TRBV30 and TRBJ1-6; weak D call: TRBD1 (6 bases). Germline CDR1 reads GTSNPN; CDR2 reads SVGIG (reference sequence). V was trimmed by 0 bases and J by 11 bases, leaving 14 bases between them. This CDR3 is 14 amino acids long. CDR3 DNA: TGTGCCTGGAGTGTACTTACAGGGAATACACCCCTCCACTTT. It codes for CAWSVLTGNTPLHF.

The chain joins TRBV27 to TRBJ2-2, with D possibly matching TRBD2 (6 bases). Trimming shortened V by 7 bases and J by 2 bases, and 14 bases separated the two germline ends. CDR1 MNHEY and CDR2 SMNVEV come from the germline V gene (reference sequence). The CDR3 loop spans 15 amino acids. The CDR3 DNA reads TGTGCCAGCAACAGTGCCGGGACTAACACCGGGGAGCTGTTTTTT. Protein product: CASNSAGTNTGELFF.